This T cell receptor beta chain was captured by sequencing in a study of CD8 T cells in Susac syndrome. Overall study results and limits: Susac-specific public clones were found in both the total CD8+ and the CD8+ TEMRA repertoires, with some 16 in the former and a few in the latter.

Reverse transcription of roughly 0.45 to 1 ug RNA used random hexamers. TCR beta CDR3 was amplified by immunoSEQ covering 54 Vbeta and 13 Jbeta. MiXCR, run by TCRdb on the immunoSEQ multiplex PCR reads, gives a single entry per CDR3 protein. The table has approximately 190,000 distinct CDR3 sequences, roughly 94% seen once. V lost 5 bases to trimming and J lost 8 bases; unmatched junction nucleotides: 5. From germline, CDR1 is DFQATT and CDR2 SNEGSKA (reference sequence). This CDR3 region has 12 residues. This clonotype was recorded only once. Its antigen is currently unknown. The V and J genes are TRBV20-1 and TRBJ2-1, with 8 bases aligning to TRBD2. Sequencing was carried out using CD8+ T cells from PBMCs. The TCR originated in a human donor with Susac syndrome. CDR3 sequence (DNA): TGCAGTGCTGGACTAGCTGGCTATGAGCAGTTCTTC. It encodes CSAGLAGYEQFF.